The sequence of this T cell receptor (beta chain) was determined in a study of a mutant IDH1 vaccine in newly diagnosed glioma. Study-level information: The treated group averaged 40.4 years old and was around 62% male, about 40% female. Pretreatment consisted of radiotherapy, temozolomide, or both, with most receiving both.

Assay used: immunoSEQ multiplex PCR; TCRdb lists only in-frame clones, some missing. The sample consists of 45,000 to 55,000 clones, just over 85% of them appearing once. Germline CDR1 reads LGHNA; CDR2 reads YNFKEQ. V lost 1 base to trimming and J lost 0 bases, with 12 bases between them. The CDR3 has 17 amino acids. Described time point: baseline, week 1 (first vaccination visit). This sample's treatment: pre-vaccination baseline after standard-of-care therapy. The rearrangement uses TRBV4-2 and TRBJ1-4; D not resolved. This TCR derives from a man between 35 and 55 years old with glioma. The material sequenced was PBMCs, taken from a glioma patient treated with radiotherapy, temozolomide or both. This CDR3 reads CASSQVGNGPTNEKLFF. CDR3 coding DNA: TGTGCCAGCAGCCAAGTAGGAAATGGCCCAACTAATGAAAAACTGTTTTTT.